A selection of T cell receptor beta chains follows, all from one sample in a study of OX40 agonist ivuxolimab in advanced cancers. TCRdb's copy holds only in-frame clones and misses some; the assay was immunoSEQ multiplex PCR. The sample records approximately 44,000 clones, 75% to 90% being singletons. Sequencing used CD4+ or CD8+ T cells sorted from blood, obtained in a trial of the OX40 agonist ivuxolimab. All receptors come from an adult with an advanced solid tumor such as melanoma, head and neck, liver or kidney cancer. CDR3s include the opening cysteine and the closing phenylalanine or tryptophan. A D gene is named only where the DNA matches it firmly. A row's size may be missing; if present it is once, few, many or a size class.

CDR3aa: CASSPTSGELFF; CDR3nt: TGTGCCAGCAGCCCAACATCCGGGGAGCTGTTTTTT; j_gene: TRBJ2-2; abundance: NA; d_gene: NA; v_gene: TRBV7-3
CDR3aa: CASSLQGGNTEAFF; CDR3nt: TGTGCCAGCAGCTTACAGGGTGGAAACACTGAAGCTTTCTTT; j_gene: TRBJ1-1; abundance: NA; d_gene: NA; v_gene: TRBV7-9
CDR3aa: CASSKKGGTMLYEQYF; CDR3nt: TGTGCCAGCAGCAAAAAGGGGGGGACCATGCTCTACGAGCAGTACTTC; j_gene: TRBJ2-7; abundance: few; d_gene: NA; v_gene: TRBV21-1
CDR3aa: CASSPMGTEAFF; CDR3nt: TGTGCCAGTAGTCCAATGGGGACTGAAGCTTTCTTT; j_gene: TRBJ1-1; abundance: NA; d_gene: NA; v_gene: TRBV19
CDR3aa: CASSETGLPNYGYTF; CDR3nt: TGTGCCAGCAGTGAGACAGGACTACCTAACTATGGCTACACCTTC; j_gene: TRBJ1-2; abundance: once; d_gene: NA; v_gene: TRBV6-1
CDR3aa: CASSFQRTSGFPGELFF; CDR3nt: TGCGCCAGCAGCTTTCAGAGGACTAGCGGGTTTCCCGGGGAGCTGTTTTTT; j_gene: TRBJ2-2; abundance: NA; d_gene: TRBD2; v_gene: TRBV5-1
CDR3aa: CASTLSGVDYGYTF; CDR3nt: TGTGCCAGCACCCTTTCAGGGGTGGACTATGGCTACACCTTC; j_gene: TRBJ1-2; abundance: NA; d_gene: NA; v_gene: TRBV11-1
CDR3aa: CASSIGTRNEQFF; CDR3nt: TGTGCCAGCAGCATCGGGACGAGGAATGAGCAGTTCTTC; j_gene: TRBJ2-1; abundance: NA; d_gene: NA; v_gene: TRBV7-9
CDR3aa: CASSLQGTGYTF; CDR3nt: TGTGCCAGCAGTTTGCAGGGCACGGGCTACACCTTC; j_gene: TRBJ1-2; abundance: NA; d_gene: NA; v_gene: TRBV6-1
CDR3aa: CAARKGSQGGQPQHF; CDR3nt: TGTGCCGCCCGAAAAGGGTCTCAGGGAGGCCAGCCCCAGCATTTT; j_gene: TRBJ1-5; abundance: NA; d_gene: NA; v_gene: TRBV6-6
CDR3aa: CASSPRTGAIYEQYF; CDR3nt: TGTGCCAGCAGTCCTAGGACAGGGGCTATCTACGAGCAGTACTTC; j_gene: TRBJ2-7; abundance: NA; d_gene: TRBD1; v_gene: TRBV27
CDR3aa: CASSPLGDGELFF; CDR3nt: TGTGCCAGTAGCCCACTCGGGGACGGGGAGCTGTTTTTT; j_gene: TRBJ2-2; abundance: NA; d_gene: NA; v_gene: TRBV19
CDR3aa: CATSRDRYDEQFF; CDR3nt: TGTGCCACCAGCAGAGATCGATACGATGAGCAGTTCTTC; j_gene: TRBJ2-1; abundance: medium-sized; d_gene: NA; v_gene: TRBV15
CDR3aa: CASSSFGSGRANEQFF; CDR3nt: TGTGCCAGCAGCTCATTCGGTAGCGGGAGGGCCAATGAGCAGTTCTTC; j_gene: TRBJ2-1; abundance: NA; d_gene: TRBD2; v_gene: TRBV11-2
CDR3aa: CASSTGQATYEQYF; CDR3nt: TGTGCCAGCAGTACTGGACAGGCAACCTACGAGCAGTACTTC; j_gene: TRBJ2-7; abundance: few; d_gene: TRBD1; v_gene: TRBV2
CDR3aa: CASSLAEGAYNEQFF; CDR3nt: TGTGCCAGCAGCTTAGCAGAGGGGGCCTACAATGAGCAGTTCTTC; j_gene: TRBJ2-1; abundance: NA; d_gene: NA; v_gene: TRBV7-2